Following are 21 T cell receptor beta chains from one sample sequenced in a study of T cell responses to AZD1222 COVID-19 vaccine. Assay: immunoSEQ multiplex PCR; the TCRdb copy retains only in-frame clones and omits some. The table has 30,000 to 35,000 clones, 90% to 95% seen once; the top ten hold less than 55%. Specimen: peripheral blood, collected on day 0 of AZD1222 vaccination. The receptors come from an adult in good health.

A few counts support this clone. The chain links TRBV11-2 to TRBJ1-1; D call uncertain. CDR1 and CDR2 (germline): SGHAT, FQNNGV. The CDR3 is 13 residues long. The V end was cut by 3 bases, the J end by 0 bases, with 5 bases between. The DNA for the CDR3 is TGTGCCAGCAGCTTCAGGTTGAACACTGAAGCTTTCTTT. Translating it yields CASSFRLNTEAFF. Combining the CDR3 with reference TRBV11-2 and TRBJ1-1 gives the whole variable domain EAGVAQSPRYKIIEKRQSVAFWCNPISGHATLYWYQQILGQGPKLLIQFQNNGVVDDSQLPKDRFSAERLKGVDSTLKIQPAKLEDSAVYLCASSFRLNTEAFFGQGTRLTVV.

The rearrangement uses TRBV15 and TRBJ2-1; tentatively, D is TRBD2 (7 bases). From germline, CDR1 is LNHNV and CDR2 YYDKDF (reference sequence). V was trimmed by 8 bases and J by 7 bases, leaving 15 bases between them. The CDR3 length is 13 residues. In DNA, the CDR3 is TGTGCCACCTCGAGGGGGGGGCCAAATGAGCAGTTCTTC. Translating it yields CATSRGGPNEQFF.

The chain is built from TRBV5-4 and TRBJ2-7, with 14 bases lining up with TRBD2. The CDR3 contains 16 residues. Losses at the gene ends were 0 bases for V and 7 bases for J; bases not matched to a gene: 6. Germline CDR1 reads SGHNT; CDR2 reads YYREEE (reference sequence). CDR3 region: CASSLATGLAGDEQYF. In DNA, the CDR3 is TGTGCCAGCAGCTTGGCAACGGGACTAGCGGGGGATGAGCAGTACTTC.

The chain couples TRBV27 to TRBJ1-1; D is possibly TRBD1 (5 bases). Germline CDR1 is MNHEY and CDR2 is SMNVEV (reference sequence). V was pared by 0 bases and J by 3 bases, with 11 bases between. The CDR3 length is 15 residues. The CDR3 nucleotides read TGTGCCAGCAGTTTATCCAGGGTAACGGACACTGAAGCTTTCTTT. Translated: CASSLSRVTDTEAFF.

This chain joins TRBV7-7 and TRBJ2-7; 9 bases match TRBD1. CDR1 is SSHAT, CDR2 FNYEAQ, per germline (reference sequence). The trim removed 2 bases at V and 5 bases at J, leaving 7 bases unmatched. The CDR3 spans 15 residues. CDR3 DNA: TGTGCCAGCAGCTTAAACCCCGGGACAGGGAACGAGCAGTACTTC. Translation: CASSLNPGTGNEQYF.

The rearrangement joins TRBV3-1 (or the pseudogene TRBV3-2) to TRBJ2-1; 10 bases line up with TRBD1. Per germline, CDR1 LGHDT and CDR2 YNNKEL (reference sequence). The CDR3 consists of 15 residues. Germline trimming cut 6 bases from V and 3 bases from J; bases unmatched to any gene: 5. The CDR3 DNA reads as TGTGCCAGCAGGCTCGGGACAGGGGTCTACAATGAGCAGTTCTTC. This translates into CASRLGTGVYNEQFF.

The CDR3, as DNA: TGTGCCAGCAGCTCCGGACTAGCTTTATTGACCAATGAGCAGTTCTTC. Its translation is CASSSGLALLTNEQFF. The rearrangement joins TRBV7-2 to TRBJ2-1; 8 nucleotides agree with TRBD2. Germline assignment: CDR1 SGHTA and CDR2 FQGNSA. The CDR3 extends over 16 amino acids. V lost 4 bases, J lost 6 bases, and 11 bases stayed unmatched.

The J gene is TRBJ1-6, the V gene TRBV6-2 or TRBV6-3; 7 bases align to TRBD1. CDR1 is MNHEY, CDR2 SVGEGT, per germline. Losses at the gene ends were 4 bases for V and 13 bases for J; bases not matched to a gene: 7. The CDR3 spans 13 residues. CDR3 DNA sequence: TGTGCCAGCAGTTTTTTCAGGGGGGATCCCCTCCACTTT. Translated, it gives CASSFFRGDPLHF.

The chain carries TRBV5-1 and TRBJ1-4, with D perhaps TRBD1 (5 bases). V lost 1 base to trimming and J lost 4 bases, with 11 bases between them. The germline gives CDR1 SGHRS, CDR2 YFSETQ. The CDR3 is 15 residues long. CDR3 loop: CASSLNKGSNEKLFF. DNA of the CDR3: TGCGCCAGCAGCTTGAACAAGGGGAGTAATGAAAAACTGTTTTTT.

The chain joins TRBV5-4 to TRBJ2-1; 10 nucleotides match TRBD1. The germline V gene has CDR1 SGHNT and CDR2 YYREEE (reference sequence). CDR3 length equals 15 residues. After removal of 4 bases from V and 4 bases from J, the junction contained 5 bases not matched to a gene. CDR3 DNA: TGTGCCAGCAGCCGGGACAGGGGCCCTTACAATGAGCAGTTCTTC. It codes for CASSRDRGPYNEQFF.

The chain has TRBV4-2 and TRBJ2-7; D might be TRBD1 (5 bases). The CDR3 contains 15 residues. Germline V gene data show CDR1 as LGHNA and CDR2 as YNFKEQ. V dropped 3 bases and J dropped 4 bases, with 16 bases sitting between them. This CDR3 reads CASSQSLQGSYEQYF. The CDR3 DNA sequence: TGTGCCAGCAGCCAGTCGCTCCAGGGATCGTACGAGCAGTACTTC.

This chain joins TRBV5-1 and TRBJ2-7; D ambiguous. V lost 1 base to trimming and J lost 6 bases, with 17 bases between them. The germline CDR1 and CDR2 sequences are SGHRS and YFSETQ. The CDR3 has 15 amino acids. The CDR3 nucleotides read TGCGCCAGCAGCTTGCCGGAAGGGCAGGACGCCGAGCAGTACTTC. As protein: CASSLPEGQDAEQYF.

This clone appeared a single time. The J gene is TRBJ2-2, the V gene TRBV19; 8 nucleotides agree with TRBD2. The germline CDR1 and CDR2 sequences are LNHDA and SQIVND (reference sequence). V was pared by 5 bases and J by 8 bases, with 10 bases of the junction left unmatched. There are 15 residues in the CDR3. Here the CDR3 reads CASSFSGLGSGELFF. The CDR3 DNA sequence: TGTGCCAGTAGTTTTTCGGGACTAGGTTCTGGGGAGCTGTTTTTT. The full variable domain, its missing parts supplied by reference TRBV19 and TRBJ2-2, is DGGITQSPKYLFRKEGQNVTLSCEQNLNHDAMYWYRQDPGQGLRLIYYSQIVNDFQKGDIAEGYSVSREKKESFPLTVTSAQKNPTAFYLCASSFSGLGSGELFFGEGSRLTVL.

V gene TRBV9 combines with J gene TRBJ2-3, with unresolved D. Trimming took 3 bases from V and 6 from J, leaving 8 bases between them. The CDR3 has 12 residues. CDR1 and CDR2 from the germline V gene are SGDLS and YYNGEE. In DNA form, the CDR3 reads TGTGCCAGCAGCGAGCTAGGGGATACGCAGTATTTT. Protein: CASSELGDTQYF.

The rearrangement joins TRBV19 to TRBJ2-1, with 12 positions matching TRBD2. The V and J ends lost 8 bases and 7 bases, in that order; junction bases with no gene match: 6. The germline CDR1 and CDR2 sequences are LNHDA and SQIVND (reference sequence). The length of the CDR3 is 14 residues. The CDR3, as DNA: TGTGCCAGTGCCACTAGCGGGGGGACGAATGAGCAGTTCTTC. Translated: CASATSGGTNEQFF. Complete variable domain (other parts from reference TRBV19 and TRBJ2-1): DGGITQSPKYLFRKEGQNVTLSCEQNLNHDAMYWYRQDPGQGLRLIYYSQIVNDFQKGDIAEGYSVSREKKESFPLTVTSAQKNPTAFYLCASATSGGTNEQFFGPGTRLTVL.

This chain joins TRBV27 and TRBJ1-1; D unclear. V was cut by 3 bases and J by 1 base, with 12 bases left in between. This CDR3 region has 15 residues. CDR1 MNHEY and CDR2 SMNVEV come from the germline V gene (reference sequence). In DNA, the CDR3 is TGTGCCAGCAGTTTCCGGACGGCCCCGAACACTGAAGCTTTCTTT. The encoded protein is CASSFRTAPNTEAFF.

This chain connects TRBV7-9 to TRBJ2-3; 9 bases align to TRBD1. Trimming took 5 bases from V and 3 from J; bases not matched to a gene: 6. This CDR3 spans 15 amino acids. Germline-derived CDR1 and CDR2 are SEHNR and FQNEAQ (reference sequence). DNA of the CDR3: TGTGCCAGCAGCACGGGACAGGGTACGACAGATACGCAGTATTTT. This codes for CASSTGQGTTDTQYF.

The V call is TRBV7-4, the J call TRBJ1-5, with D unclear. This CDR3 is built from 14 residues. Germline lookup yields CDR1 SGHVT and CDR2 SQSDAQ. V was trimmed by 3 bases and J by 7 bases, leaving 13 bases between them. The CDR3 loop reads CASSFHSGMQPQHF. CDR3 in DNA: TGTGCCAGCAGCTTTCATAGCGGGATGCAGCCCCAGCATTTT.

This chain links TRBV19 with TRBJ2-1; D gene unclear. Germline assignment: CDR1 LNHDA and CDR2 SQIVND (reference sequence). The length of the CDR3 is 12 residues. Trimming removed 6 bases at V and 3 bases at J, with 6 bases between. The CDR3 spells CASSENYNEQFF. As DNA, the CDR3 is TGTGCCAGTAGCGAGAACTACAATGAGCAGTTCTTC.

The chain has TRBV18 and TRBJ1-1, with D unclear. CDR3 length: 14 residues. Germline-derived CDR1 and CDR2 are KGHSH and LQKENI. Trimming cost V 2 bases and J 4 bases, with 11 bases left between them. The CDR3 DNA sequence: TGTGCCAGCTCACCAGACCTTGACACCACTGAAGCTTTCTTT. This sequence encodes CASSPDLDTTEAFF.

The rearrangement links TRBV12-3 or TRBV12-4 to TRBJ1-1, with 9 bases fitting TRBD1. With V trimmed by 7 bases and J by 10 bases, 10 bases remained unmatched. This CDR3 is 13 amino acids long. The CDR3 sequence is CASKVGQGERAFF. CDR3 nucleotides: TGTGCCAGCAAGGTGGGACAGGGAGAGCGAGCTTTCTTT.